Presented here are 10 T cell receptor beta chains from one specimen sequenced in a study of memory CD4+ T cells and cytomegalovirus serostatus. TCRdb's table, derived via immunoSEQ multiplex PCR, lists solely in-frame clones and lacks some. The table has fewer than 40,000 clones, around 79% seen once. The sort gate was single viable CD3+CD4+CD8-CD45RO+ cells for memory CD4+ T cells. Sequencing used memory CD4+ T cells from blood. Receptor source: an adult in good health and CMV-seropositive.

The chain joins TRBV4-3 to TRBJ2-2; perhaps TRBD1 as D (6 bases). The germline V gene encodes CDR1 LGHNA and CDR2 YSLEER. The ends were cut back, 0 bases at V and 6 bases at J, with 14 bases in the middle. The CDR3 contains 16 residues. CDR3 sequence: CASSQEVGTSAGELFF. In nucleotides, the CDR3 is TGCGCCAGCAGCCAAGAAGTCGGGACATCGGCCGGGGAGCTGTTTTTT.

This rearrangement joins TRBV28 to TRBJ1-1; 7 positions match TRBD1. This CDR3 spans 13 amino acids. V shed 6 bases and J 6 bases; nucleotides not matched to a gene: 7. Germline assignment: CDR1 MDHEN and CDR2 SYDVKM. CDR3 region: CASRIQGVAEAFF. The CDR3 nucleotides are TGTGCCAGCAGGATCCAGGGGGTTGCTGAAGCTTTCTTT.

By proportion, this clone is medium-sized. Other DNA sequences from this sample encode an identical CDR3 as well. This sequence joins TRBV5-1 and TRBJ2-3; 8 bases fit TRBD2. Germline V CDR1 and CDR2: SGHRS, YFSETQ. The CDR3 is made up of 15 amino acids. V was clipped by 2 bases and J by 4 bases; unmatched bases: 6. Here the CDR3 reads CASSLGSGASDTQYF. The CDR3 bases are TGCGCCAGCAGCTTAGGTAGCGGGGCCTCAGATACGCAGTATTTT.

CDR3 region: CASSVDRVRYNEQFF. The DNA of the CDR3 is TGTGCCAGTAGTGTGGACAGGGTTCGCTACAATGAGCAGTTCTTC. The chain has TRBV19 and TRBJ2-1; TRBD1 aligns across 8 bases. The CDR3 is 15 amino acids. V lost 5 bases and J lost 3; bases outside the gene matches: 6. CDR1 and CDR2 from the germline V gene are LNHDA and SQIVND (reference sequence).

The genes are TRBV5-6 and TRBJ2-3; the D call may be TRBD1 or TRBD2 (5 bases each). Germline loops: CDR1 SGHDT, CDR2 YYEEEE. The CDR3 runs to 15 residues. V gave up 5 bases and J gave up 3 bases, with 16 bases separating them. CDR3 loop: CASSRLGVGTDTQYF. The CDR3 coding sequence is TGTGCCAGCAGTCGTTTGGGGGTAGGAACAGATACGCAGTATTTT.

This clone was recorded once. The CDR3 DNA reads as TGTGCCAGCAGTAGATACGGGACGGCAAATGAAAAACTGTTTTTT. It specifies CASSRYGTANEKLFF. This rearrangement joins TRBV27 to TRBJ1-4, with D possibly matching TRBD1 (5 bases). The CDR3 runs 15 residues. V was pared by 5 bases and J by 5 bases, with 15 bases between. The V gene's germline CDR1 is MNHEY and CDR2 SMNVEV (reference sequence).

The chain carries TRBV7-2 and TRBJ2-1, with D maybe TRBD1 (5 bases). The CDR3 extends over 15 amino acids. Trimming took off 1 base at V and 6 bases at J, with 13 bases between the two ends. Germline CDR1 reads SGHTA; CDR2 reads FQGNSA. The chain's CDR3 is CASSLVAGSGNEQFF. CDR3 coding DNA: TGTGCCAGCAGCTTAGTGGCAGGGTCAGGCAATGAGCAGTTCTTC.

V usage is TRBV4-1 and J usage is TRBJ2-3, with D possibly called TRBD1 or TRBD2 (6 bases each). The CDR3 sequence is 15 residues long. The ends were cut back, 0 bases at V and 5 bases at J, with 12 bases in the middle. Germline V CDR1 and CDR2: MGHRA, YSYEKL. The CDR3 loop is CASSQDGGPGDTQYF. The CDR3 DNA follows: TGCGCCAGCAGCCAAGATGGGGGGCCCGGAGATACGCAGTATTTT.

In its sample, this clone was seen a few times. The chain has TRBV7-2 and TRBJ2-6, with D perhaps TRBD1 (6 bases). Germline values: CDR1 SGHTA, CDR2 FQGNSA. The CDR3 spans 17 residues. Trimming cost V 3 bases and J 0 bases, with 12 bases left between them. CDR3 sequence: CASSLDRPFSGANVLTF. CDR3 nucleotide sequence: TGTGCCAGCAGCTTGGACAGACCATTCTCTGGGGCCAACGTCCTGACTTTC.

DNA for the CDR3: TGTGCCAGCAGCTTAGATCCGGGGTCCACAGATACGCAGTATTTT. This translates into CASSLDPGSTDTQYF. The chain links TRBV11-2 to TRBJ2-3, with TRBD2 as a possible D gene (5 bases). The V end was cut by 0 bases, the J end by 2 bases, with 9 bases between. This CDR3 comprises 15 residues. Germline lookup yields CDR1 SGHAT and CDR2 FQNNGV.